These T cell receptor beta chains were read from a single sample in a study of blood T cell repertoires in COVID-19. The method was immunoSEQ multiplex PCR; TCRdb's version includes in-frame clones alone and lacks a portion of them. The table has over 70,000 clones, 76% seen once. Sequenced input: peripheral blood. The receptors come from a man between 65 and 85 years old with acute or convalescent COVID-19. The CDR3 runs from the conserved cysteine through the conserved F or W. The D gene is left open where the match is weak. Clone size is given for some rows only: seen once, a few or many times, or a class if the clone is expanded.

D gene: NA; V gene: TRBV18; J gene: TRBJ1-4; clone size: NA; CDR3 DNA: TGTGCCAGCGGACGGGACAATGCTAATGAAAAACTGTTTTTT; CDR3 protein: CASGRDNANEKLFF
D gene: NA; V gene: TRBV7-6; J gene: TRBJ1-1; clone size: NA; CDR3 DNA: TGTGCCAGCAGCCAAGCCCCCGGAAGCGAGAATGAAGCTTTTTTT; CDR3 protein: CASSQAPGSENEAFF
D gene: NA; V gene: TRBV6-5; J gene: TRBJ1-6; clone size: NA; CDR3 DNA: TGTGCCAGCAGTCGACAGCTTAATAATTCACCCCTCCACTTT; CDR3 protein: CASSRQLNNSPLHF
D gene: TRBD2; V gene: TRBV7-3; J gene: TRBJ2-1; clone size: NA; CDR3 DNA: TGTGCCAGCAGCTTAAGAGGGACTAGCGGTTACAATGAGCAGTTCTTC; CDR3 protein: CASSLRGTSGYNEQFF
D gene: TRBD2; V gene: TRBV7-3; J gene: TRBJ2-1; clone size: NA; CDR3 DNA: TGTGCCAGCAGCTCTAAGCGGGGAAGCTCCTACAATGAGCAGTTCTTC; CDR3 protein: CASSSKRGSSYNEQFF
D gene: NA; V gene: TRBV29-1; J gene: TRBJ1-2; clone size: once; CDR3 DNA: TGCAGCGTTGCAGTAGGGGCTGAGCCCTATGGCTACACCTTC; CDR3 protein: CSVAVGAEPYGYTF
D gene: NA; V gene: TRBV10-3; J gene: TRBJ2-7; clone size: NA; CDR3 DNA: TGTGCCATCGGGACATCAGTTTACGAGCAGTACTTC; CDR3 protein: CAIGTSVYEQYF
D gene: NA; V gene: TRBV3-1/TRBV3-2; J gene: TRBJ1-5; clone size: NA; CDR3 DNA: TGTGCCAGCAGCCAAGACCGACTACAGCCCCAGCATTTT; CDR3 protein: CASSQDRLQPQHF
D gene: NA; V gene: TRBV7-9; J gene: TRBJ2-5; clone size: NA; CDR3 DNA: TGTGCCAGCAGCCCCGGGACTTCGGGGCAAGAGACCCAGTACTTC; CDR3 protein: CASSPGTSGQETQYF
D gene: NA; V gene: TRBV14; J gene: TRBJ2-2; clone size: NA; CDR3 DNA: TGTGCCAGCAGCCAGAGTCCCGGGACTTACACCGGGGAGCTGTTTTTT; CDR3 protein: CASSQSPGTYTGELFF
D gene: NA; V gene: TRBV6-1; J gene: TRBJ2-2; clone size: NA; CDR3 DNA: TGTGCCAGCAGTCCCCGCGGGAACACCGGGGAGCTGTTTTTT; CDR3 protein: CASSPRGNTGELFF
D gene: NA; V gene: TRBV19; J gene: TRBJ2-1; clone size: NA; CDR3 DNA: TGTGCCAGTAGTACCGACTTTCAGGGCAATGAGCAGTTCTTC; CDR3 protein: CASSTDFQGNEQFF
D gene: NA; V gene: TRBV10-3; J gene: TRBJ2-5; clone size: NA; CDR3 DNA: TGTGCCATCAGTGGAGATGGTCCGCAGACCCAGTACTTC; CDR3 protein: CAISGDGPQTQYF
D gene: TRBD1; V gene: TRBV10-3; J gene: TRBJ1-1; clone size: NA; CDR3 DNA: TGTGCCATCAGGGACAGGGATTCGATGAACACTGAAGCTTTCTTT; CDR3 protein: CAIRDRDSMNTEAFF
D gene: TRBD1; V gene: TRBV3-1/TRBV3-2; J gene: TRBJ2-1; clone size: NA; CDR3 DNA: TGTGCCAGCAGCCAAGCCGGGACAGGGTATGAGCAGTTCTTC; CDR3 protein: CASSQAGTGYEQFF
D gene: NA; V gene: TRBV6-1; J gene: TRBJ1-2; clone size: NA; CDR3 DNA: TGTGCCAGCAGTGGAGGGAAATTGTTAAGTGGACAGCTGTACTACACCTTC; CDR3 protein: CASSGGKLLSGQLYYTF
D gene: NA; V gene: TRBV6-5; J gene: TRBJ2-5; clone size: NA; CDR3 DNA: TGTGCCAGCAGTTACTCGAGGAGGGTTGAGACCCAGTACTTC; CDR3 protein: CASSYSRRVETQYF
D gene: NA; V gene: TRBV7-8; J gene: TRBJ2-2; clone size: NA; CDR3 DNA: TGTGCCAGCAGCTCGGGATTTCAAACCGGGGAGCTGTTTTTT; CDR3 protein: CASSSGFQTGELFF
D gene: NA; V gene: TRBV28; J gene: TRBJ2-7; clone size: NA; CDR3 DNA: TGTGCCAGCAGTTTCAGGGGCTCCCGTTACGAGCAGTACTTC; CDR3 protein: CASSFRGSRYEQYF
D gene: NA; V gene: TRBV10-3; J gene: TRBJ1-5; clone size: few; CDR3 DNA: TGTGCCATCAGTGAGGGGCCCGGGGTAGCCCAGCATTTT; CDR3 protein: CAISEGPGVAQHF
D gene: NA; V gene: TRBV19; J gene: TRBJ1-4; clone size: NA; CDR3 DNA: TGTGCCAGTAGTATATTCGGGGTCCGGGGGACTAATGAAAAACTGTTTTTT; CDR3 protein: CASSIFGVRGTNEKLFF
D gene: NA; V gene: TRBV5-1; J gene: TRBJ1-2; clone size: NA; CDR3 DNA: TGCGCCAGCAGCGAGGACACCCTGGGTGGCTACACCTTC; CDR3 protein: CASSEDTLGGYTF
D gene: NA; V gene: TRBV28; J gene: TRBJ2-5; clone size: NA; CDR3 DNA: TGTGCCAGCATTCCTCCGGGACATAAGGGGACCCAGTACTTC; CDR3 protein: CASIPPGHKGTQYF
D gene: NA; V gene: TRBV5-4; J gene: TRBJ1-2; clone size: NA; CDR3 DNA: TGTGCCAGCAGTTACAGGGCTAAGAATAACTATGGCTACACCTTC; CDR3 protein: CASSYRAKNNYGYTF
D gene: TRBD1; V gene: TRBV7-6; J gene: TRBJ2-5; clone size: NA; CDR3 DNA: TGTGCCAGCAGCCGCCGGGACAGGGTGATGGAGACCCAGTACTTC; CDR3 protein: CASSRRDRVMETQYF
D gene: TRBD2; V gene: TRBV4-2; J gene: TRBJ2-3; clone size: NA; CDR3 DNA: TGTGCCAGCAGCCAAGATCTACTAGCGGGAGGAGGGGATACGCAGTATTTT; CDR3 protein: CASSQDLLAGGGDTQYF
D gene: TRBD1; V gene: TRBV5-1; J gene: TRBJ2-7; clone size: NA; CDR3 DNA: TGCGCCAGCAGCTTACAGGGGGACGAGCAGTACTTC; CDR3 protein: CASSLQGDEQYF